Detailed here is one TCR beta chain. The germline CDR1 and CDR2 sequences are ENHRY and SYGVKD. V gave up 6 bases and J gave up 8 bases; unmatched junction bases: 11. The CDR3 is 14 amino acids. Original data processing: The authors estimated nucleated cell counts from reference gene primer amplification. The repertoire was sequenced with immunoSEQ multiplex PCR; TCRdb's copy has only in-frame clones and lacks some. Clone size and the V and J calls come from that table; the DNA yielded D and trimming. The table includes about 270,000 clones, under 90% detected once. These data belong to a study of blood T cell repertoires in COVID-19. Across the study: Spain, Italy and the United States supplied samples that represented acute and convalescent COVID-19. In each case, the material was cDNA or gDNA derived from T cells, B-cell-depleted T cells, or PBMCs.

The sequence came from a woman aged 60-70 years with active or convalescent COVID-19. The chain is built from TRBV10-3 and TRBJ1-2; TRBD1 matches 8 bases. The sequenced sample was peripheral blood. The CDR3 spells CAISAPDRVRGYTF. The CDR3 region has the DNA TGTGCCATCAGCGCCCCGGACAGGGTAAGAGGCTACACCTTC.